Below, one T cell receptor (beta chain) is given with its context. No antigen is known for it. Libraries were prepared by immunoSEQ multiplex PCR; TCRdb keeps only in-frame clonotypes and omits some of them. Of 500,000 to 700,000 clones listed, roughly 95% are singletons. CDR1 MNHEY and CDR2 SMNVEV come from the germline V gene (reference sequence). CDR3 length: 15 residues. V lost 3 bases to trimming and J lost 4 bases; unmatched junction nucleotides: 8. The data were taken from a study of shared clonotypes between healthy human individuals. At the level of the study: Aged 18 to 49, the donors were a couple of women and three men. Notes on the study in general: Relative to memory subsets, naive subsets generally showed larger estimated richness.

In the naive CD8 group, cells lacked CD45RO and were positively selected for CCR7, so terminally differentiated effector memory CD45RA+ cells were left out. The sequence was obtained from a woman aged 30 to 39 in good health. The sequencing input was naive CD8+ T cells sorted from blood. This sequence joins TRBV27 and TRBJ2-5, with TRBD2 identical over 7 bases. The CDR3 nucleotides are TGTGCCAGCAGTTTTGGGGGGGTAGCGGGAGAGACCCAGTACTTC. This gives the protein CASSFGGVAGETQYF.